This paragraph covers one T cell receptor (beta chain) sequence. The antigen remains undetermined. These data belong to a study of a mutant IDH1 vaccine in newly diagnosed glioma. Across the study: Patients previously underwent radiotherapy, temozolomide, or both, and most underwent both. Notes on the study in general: Seemingly, pseudoprogression had no relation to changes in the top peripheral T cell clonotypes.

Sequencing used immunoSEQ multiplex PCR; TCRdb keeps in-frame clones, though not all of them. The sample lists roughly 70,000 clones, approximately 82% seen once, with under 6% in the top ten. This sample's time point: baseline, week 1 (first vaccination visit). Sample treatment: pre-vaccination baseline after standard-of-care therapy. Those who donated had recent WHO grade 3 or 4 IDH1-mutant, ATRX-lost astrocytomas. V was shortened by 3 bases and J by 5 bases, with 13 bases between the two germline ends. The CDR3 extends over 13 amino acids. Germline V gives CDR1 SQVTM, CDR2 ANQGSEA. This chain joins TRBV29-1 and TRBJ1-1; D remains ambiguous. This specimen was peripheral blood mononuclear cells (PBMCs), taken from a glioma patient treated with radiotherapy, temozolomide or both. The TCR sequence derives from a woman aged 18-29 years with glioma. Some clones in this sample may be carry-over from other donors' samples. For the CDR3, the DNA is TGCAGCGTTGAGGGCCCAAGTCGGACTGAAGCTTTCTTT. Protein: CSVEGPSRTEAFF.